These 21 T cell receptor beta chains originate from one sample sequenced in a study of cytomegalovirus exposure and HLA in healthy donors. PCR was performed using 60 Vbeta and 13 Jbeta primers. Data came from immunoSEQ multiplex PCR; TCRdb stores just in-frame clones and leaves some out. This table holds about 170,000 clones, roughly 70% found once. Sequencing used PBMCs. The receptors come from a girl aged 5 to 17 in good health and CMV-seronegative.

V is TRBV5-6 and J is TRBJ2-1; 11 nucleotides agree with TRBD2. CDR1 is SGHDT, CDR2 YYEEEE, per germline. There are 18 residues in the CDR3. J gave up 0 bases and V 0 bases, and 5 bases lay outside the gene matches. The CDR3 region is CASSLGLAGGGSYNEQFF. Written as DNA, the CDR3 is TGTGCCAGCAGCTTGGGGCTAGCGGGGGGAGGCTCCTACAATGAGCAGTTCTTC.

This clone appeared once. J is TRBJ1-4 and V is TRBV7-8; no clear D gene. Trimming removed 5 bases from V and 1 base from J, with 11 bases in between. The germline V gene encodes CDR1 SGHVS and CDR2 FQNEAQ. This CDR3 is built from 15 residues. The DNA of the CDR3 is TGTGCCAGCAGCCCCCACCCGGGAACTAATGAAAAACTGTTTTTT. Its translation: CASSPHPGTNEKLFF. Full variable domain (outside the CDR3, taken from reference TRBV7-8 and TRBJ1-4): GAGVSQSPRYKVAKRGQDVALRCDPISGHVSLFWYQQALGQGPEFLTYFQNEAQLDKSGLPSDRFFAERPEGSVSTLKIQRTQQEDSAVYLCASSPHPGTNEKLFFGSGTQLSVL.

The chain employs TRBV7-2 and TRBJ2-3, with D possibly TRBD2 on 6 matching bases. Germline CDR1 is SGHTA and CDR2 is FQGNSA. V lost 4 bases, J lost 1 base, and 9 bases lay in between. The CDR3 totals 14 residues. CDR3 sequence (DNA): TGTGCCAGCAGCTCCCCTAGCGGCACAGATACGCAGTATTTT. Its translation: CASSSPSGTDTQYF.

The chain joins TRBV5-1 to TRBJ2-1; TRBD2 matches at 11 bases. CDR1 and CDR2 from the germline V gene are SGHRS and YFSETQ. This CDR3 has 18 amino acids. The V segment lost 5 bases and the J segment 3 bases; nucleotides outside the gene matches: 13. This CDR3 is CASRRIAGGQLGYNEQFF. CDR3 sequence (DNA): TGCGCCAGCAGGAGAATAGCGGGGGGGCAATTGGGCTACAATGAGCAGTTCTTC.

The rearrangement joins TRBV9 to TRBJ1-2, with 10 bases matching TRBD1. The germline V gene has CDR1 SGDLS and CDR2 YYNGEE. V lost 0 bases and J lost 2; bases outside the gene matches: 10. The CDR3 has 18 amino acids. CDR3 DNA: TGTGCCAGCAGCGTAGGAGAGGGGAGGGGACAGGGGAACTATGGCTACACCTTC. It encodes CASSVGEGRGQGNYGYTF.

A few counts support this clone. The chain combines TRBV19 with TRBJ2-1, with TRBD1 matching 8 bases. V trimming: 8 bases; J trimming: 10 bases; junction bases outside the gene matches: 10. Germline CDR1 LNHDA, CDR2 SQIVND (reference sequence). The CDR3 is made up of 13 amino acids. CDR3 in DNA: TGTGCCAGTTCCGCAGGGGGCTTAAAGGAGCAGTTCTTC. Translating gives CASSAGGLKEQFF.

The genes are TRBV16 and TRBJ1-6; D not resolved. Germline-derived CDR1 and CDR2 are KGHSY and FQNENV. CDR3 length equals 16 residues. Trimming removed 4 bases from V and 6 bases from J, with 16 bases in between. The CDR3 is CASSRRGGIINSPLHF. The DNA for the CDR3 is TGTGCCAGCAGCCGCCGCGGTGGCATAATTAATTCACCCCTCCACTTT.

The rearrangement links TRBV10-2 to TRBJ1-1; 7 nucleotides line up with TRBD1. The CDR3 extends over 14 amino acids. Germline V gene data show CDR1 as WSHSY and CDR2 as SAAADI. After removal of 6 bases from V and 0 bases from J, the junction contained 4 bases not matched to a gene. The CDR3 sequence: CASRQTGMNTEAFF. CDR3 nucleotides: TGCGCCAGCAGACAGACAGGGATGAACACTGAAGCTTTCTTT.

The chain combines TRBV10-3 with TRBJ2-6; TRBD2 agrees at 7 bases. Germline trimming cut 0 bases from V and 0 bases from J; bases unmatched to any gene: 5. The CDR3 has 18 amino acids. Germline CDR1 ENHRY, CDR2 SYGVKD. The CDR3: CAISESSGARSGANVLTF. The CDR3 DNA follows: TGTGCCATCAGTGAGTCGAGCGGGGCCCGCTCTGGGGCCAACGTCCTGACTTTC.

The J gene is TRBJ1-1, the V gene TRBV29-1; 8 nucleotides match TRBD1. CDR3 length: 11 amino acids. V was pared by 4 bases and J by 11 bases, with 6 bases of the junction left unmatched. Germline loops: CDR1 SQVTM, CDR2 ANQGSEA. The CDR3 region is CSVGAQGAAFF. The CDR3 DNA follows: TGCAGCGTTGGGGCCCAGGGGGCTGCTTTCTTT.

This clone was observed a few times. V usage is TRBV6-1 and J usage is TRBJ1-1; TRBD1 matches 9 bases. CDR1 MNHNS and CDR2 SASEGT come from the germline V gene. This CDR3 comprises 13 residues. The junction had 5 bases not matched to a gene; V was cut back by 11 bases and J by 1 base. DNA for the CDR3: TGTGCCGTCCACAGGGGGCAGAACACTGAAGCTTTCTTT. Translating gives CAVHRGQNTEAFF.

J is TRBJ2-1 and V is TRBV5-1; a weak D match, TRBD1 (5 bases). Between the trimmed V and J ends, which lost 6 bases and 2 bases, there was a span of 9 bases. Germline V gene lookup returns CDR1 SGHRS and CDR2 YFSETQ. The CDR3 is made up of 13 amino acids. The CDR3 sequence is CASNGATYNEQFF. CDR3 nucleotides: TGCGCCAGCAATGGGGCTACCTACAATGAGCAGTTCTTC.

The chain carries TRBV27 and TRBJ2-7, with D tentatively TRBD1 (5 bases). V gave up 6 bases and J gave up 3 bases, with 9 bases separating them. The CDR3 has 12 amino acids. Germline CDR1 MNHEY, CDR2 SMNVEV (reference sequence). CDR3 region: CASRQDHYEQYF. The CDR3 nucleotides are TGTGCCAGCAGACAGGATCACTACGAGCAGTACTTC.

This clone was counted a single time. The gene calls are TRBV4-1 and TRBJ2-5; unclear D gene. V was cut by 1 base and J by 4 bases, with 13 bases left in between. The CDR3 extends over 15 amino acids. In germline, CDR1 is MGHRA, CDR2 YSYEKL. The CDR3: CASSQGLGALETQYF. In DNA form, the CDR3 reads TGCGCCAGCAGCCAAGGACTCGGCGCCCTAGAGACCCAGTACTTC.

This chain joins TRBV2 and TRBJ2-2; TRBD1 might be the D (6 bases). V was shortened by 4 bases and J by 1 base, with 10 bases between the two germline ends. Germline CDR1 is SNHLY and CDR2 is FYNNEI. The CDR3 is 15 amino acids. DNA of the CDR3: TGTGCCAGCAGTGGGGAACAGGGGAACACCGGGGAGCTGTTTTTT. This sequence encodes CASSGEQGNTGELFF.

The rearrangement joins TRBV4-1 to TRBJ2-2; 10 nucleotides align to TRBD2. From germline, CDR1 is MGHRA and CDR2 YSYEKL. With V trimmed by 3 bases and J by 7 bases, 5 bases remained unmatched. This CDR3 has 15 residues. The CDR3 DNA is TGCGCCAGCAGCCATAGCGGGGGGCTTAACGGGGAGCTGTTTTTT. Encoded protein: CASSHSGGLNGELFF.

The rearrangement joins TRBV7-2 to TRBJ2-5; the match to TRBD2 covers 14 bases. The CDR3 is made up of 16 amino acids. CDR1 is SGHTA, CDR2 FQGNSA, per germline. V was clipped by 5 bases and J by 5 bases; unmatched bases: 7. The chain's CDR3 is CASSRTSGGPRETQYF. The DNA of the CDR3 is TGTGCCAGCAGCAGGACTAGCGGGGGGCCCCGGGAGACCCAGTACTTC. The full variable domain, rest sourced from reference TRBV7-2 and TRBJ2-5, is GAGVSQSPSNKVTEKGKDVELRCDPISGHTALYWYRQSLGQGLEFLIYFQGNSAPDKSGLPSDRFSAERTGGSVSTLTIQRTQQEDSAVYLCASSRTSGGPRETQYFGPGTRLLVL.

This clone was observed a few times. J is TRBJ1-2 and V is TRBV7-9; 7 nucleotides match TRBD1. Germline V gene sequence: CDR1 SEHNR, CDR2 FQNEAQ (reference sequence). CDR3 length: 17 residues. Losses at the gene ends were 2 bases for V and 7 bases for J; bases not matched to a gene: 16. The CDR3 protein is CASSLSALISGGGGYTF. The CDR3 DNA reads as TGTGCCAGCAGCTTAAGTGCCCTTATCTCAGGGGGAGGTGGCTACACCTTC.

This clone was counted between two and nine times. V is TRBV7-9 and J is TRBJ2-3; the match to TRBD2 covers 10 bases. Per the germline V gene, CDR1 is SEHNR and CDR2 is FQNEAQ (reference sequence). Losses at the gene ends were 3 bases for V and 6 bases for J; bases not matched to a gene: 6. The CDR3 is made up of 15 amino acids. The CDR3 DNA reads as TGTGCCAGCAGCTTTAAAAGCGGGGGGGAGGATACGCAGTATTTT. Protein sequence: CASSFKSGGEDTQYF.

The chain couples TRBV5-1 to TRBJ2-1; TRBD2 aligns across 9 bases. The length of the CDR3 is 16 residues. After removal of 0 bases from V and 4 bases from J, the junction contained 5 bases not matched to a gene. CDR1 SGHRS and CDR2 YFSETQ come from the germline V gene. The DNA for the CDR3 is TGCGCCAGCAGCTTGGCTACGCGGGGGGGGTACAATGAGCAGTTCTTC. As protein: CASSLATRGGYNEQFF.

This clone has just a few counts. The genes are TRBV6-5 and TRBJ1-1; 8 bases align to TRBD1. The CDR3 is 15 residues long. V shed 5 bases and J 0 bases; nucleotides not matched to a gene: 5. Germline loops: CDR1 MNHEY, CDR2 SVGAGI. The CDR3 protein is CASSPDRAMNTEAFF. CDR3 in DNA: TGTGCCAGCAGTCCGGACAGGGCAATGAACACTGAAGCTTTCTTT.